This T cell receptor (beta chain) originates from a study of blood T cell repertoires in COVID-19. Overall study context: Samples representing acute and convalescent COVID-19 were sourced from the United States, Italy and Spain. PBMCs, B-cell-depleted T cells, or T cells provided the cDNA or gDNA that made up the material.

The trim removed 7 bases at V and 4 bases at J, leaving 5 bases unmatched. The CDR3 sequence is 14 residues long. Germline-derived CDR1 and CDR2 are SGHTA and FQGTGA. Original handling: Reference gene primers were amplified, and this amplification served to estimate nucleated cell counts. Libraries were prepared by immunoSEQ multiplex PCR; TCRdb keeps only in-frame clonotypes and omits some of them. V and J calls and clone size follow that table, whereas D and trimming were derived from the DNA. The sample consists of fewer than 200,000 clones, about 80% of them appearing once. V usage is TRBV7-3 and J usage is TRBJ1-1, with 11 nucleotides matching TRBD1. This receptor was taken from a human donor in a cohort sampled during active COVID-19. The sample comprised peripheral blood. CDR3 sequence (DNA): TGTGCCAGCACCAGGGACAGGGGGGGCACTGAAGCTTTCTTT. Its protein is CASTRDRGGTEAFF.